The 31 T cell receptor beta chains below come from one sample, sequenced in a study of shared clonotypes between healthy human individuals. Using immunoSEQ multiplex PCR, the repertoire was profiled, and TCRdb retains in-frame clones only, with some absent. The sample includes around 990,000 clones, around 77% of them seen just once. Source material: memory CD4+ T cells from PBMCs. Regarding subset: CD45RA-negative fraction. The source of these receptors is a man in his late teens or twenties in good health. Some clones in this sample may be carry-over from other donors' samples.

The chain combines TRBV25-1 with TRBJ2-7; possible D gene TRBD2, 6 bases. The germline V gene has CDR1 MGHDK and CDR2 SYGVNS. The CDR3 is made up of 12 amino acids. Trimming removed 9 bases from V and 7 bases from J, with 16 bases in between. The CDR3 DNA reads TGTGCCAGTGGGGGGACCATCGTTGAGCAGTACTTC. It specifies CASGGTIVEQYF.

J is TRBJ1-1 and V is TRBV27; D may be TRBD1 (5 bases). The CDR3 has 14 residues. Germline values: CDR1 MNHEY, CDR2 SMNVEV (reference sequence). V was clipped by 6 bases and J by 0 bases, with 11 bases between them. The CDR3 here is CASRSGQMNTEAFF. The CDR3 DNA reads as TGTGCCAGCAGGTCTGGACAAATGAACACTGAAGCTTTCTTT.

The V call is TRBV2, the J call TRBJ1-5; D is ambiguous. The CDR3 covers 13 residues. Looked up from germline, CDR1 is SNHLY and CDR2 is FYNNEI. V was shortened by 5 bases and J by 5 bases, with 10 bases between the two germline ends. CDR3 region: CASSPQWDQPQHF. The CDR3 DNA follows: TGTGCCAGCAGTCCTCAGTGGGATCAGCCCCAGCATTTT.

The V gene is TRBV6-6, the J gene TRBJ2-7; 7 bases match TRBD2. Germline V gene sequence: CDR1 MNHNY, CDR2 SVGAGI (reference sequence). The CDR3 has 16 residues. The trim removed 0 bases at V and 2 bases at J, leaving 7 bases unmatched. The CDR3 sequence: CASSYSIRDYTYEQYF. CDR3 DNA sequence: TGTGCCAGCAGTTACTCTATTCGGGACTACACCTACGAGCAGTACTTC.

The CDR3 bases are TGTGATATTCTCCCGGGACTAGCGTTACAAGAGACCCAGTACTTC. This sequence encodes CDILPGLALQETQYF. The rearrangement joins TRBV12-5 to TRBJ2-5; 10 bases map to TRBD2. Germline-derived CDR1 and CDR2 are LGHNT and FRNRAP. The CDR3 has 15 residues.

The CDR3: CASSRDPEQYF. The CDR3 DNA is TGTGCCAGCAGCAGAGATCCCGAGCAGTACTTC. The chain carries TRBV21-1 and TRBJ2-7; the tabulated D call, TRBD2, remains unverified against the DNA. TRBV21-1 is listed as a pseudogene. The CDR3 loop spans 11 amino acids.

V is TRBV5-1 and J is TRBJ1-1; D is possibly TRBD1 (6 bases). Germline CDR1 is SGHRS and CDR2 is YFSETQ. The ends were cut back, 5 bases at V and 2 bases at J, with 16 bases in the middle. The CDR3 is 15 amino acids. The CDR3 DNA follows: TGCGCCAGCAGGATCACAGGGATGGGAAACACTGAAGCTTTCTTT. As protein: CASRITGMGNTEAFF.

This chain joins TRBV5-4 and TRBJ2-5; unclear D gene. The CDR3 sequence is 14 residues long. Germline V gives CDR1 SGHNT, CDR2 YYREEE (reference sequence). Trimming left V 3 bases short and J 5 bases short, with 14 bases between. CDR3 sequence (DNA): TGTGCCAGCAGCTCCCCCCAGGTCCTGGAGACCCAGTACTTC. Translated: CASSSPQVLETQYF.

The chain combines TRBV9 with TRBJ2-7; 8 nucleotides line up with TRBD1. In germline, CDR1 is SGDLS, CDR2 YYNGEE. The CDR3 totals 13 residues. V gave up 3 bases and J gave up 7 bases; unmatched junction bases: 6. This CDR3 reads CASSAITGGEQYF. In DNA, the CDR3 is TGTGCCAGCAGCGCCATTACAGGGGGAGAGCAGTACTTC.

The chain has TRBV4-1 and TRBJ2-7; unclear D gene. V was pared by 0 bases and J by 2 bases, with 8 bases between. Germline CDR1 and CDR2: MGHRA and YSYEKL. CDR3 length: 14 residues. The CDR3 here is CASSQEFPPYEQYF. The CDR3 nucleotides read TGCGCCAGCAGCCAAGAGTTTCCTCCCTACGAGCAGTACTTC.

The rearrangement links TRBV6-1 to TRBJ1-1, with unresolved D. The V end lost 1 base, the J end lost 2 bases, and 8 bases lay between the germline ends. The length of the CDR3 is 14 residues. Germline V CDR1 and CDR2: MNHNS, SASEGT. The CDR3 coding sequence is TGTGCCAGCAGTGAAGGTCCTTTCAACACTGAAGCTTTCTTT. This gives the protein CASSEGPFNTEAFF.

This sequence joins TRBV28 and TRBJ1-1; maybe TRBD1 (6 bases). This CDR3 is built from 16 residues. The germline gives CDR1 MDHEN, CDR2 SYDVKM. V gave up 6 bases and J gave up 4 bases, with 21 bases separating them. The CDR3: CASSSSQGWRGTEAFF. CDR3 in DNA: TGTGCCAGCAGCTCCTCCCAGGGGTGGCGTGGCACTGAAGCTTTCTTT.

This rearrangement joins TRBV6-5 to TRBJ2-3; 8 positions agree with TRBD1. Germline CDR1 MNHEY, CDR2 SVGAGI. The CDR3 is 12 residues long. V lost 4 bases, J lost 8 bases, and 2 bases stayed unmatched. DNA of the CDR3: TGTGCCAGCAGTTCCACAGGGGGTACGCAGTATTTT. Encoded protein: CASSSTGGTQYF.

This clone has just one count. The CDR3 reads CASSYQITDTQYF. For the CDR3, the DNA is TGTGCCAGCAGTTATCAGATCACAGATACGCAGTATTTT. The rearrangement joins TRBV6-5 to TRBJ2-3; D unclear. V gave up 3 bases and J gave up 2 bases, with 6 bases separating them. The CDR3 is 13 amino acids. The V gene's germline CDR1 is MNHEY and CDR2 SVGAGI.

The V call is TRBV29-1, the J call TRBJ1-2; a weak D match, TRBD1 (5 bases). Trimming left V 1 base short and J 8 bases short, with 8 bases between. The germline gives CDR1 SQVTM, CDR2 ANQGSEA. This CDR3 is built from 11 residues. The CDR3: CSVEVRDGYTF. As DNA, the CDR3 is TGCAGCGTTGAAGTACGGGACGGCTACACCTTC. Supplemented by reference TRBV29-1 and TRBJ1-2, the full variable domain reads SAVISQKPSRDICQRGTSLTIQCQVDSQVTMMFWYRQQPGQSLTLIATANQGSEATYESGFVIDKFPISRPNLTFSTLTVSNMSPEDSSIYLCSVEVRDGYTFGSGTRLTVV.

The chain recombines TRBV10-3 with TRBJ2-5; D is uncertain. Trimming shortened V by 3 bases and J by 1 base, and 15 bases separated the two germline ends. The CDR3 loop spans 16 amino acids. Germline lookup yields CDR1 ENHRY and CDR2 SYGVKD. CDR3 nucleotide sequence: TGTGCCATCAGTGAAGTTGGTCGAGGAATCCAAGAGACCCAGTACTTC. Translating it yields CAISEVGRGIQETQYF.

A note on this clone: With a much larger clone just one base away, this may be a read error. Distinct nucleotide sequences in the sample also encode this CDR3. The CDR3 DNA is TGTGCCAGCAGCTTAGGTGGAGATACGCAGTATTTT. Protein: CASSLGGDTQYF. The rearrangement links TRBV11-3 to TRBJ2-3; D gene uncertain. This CDR3 is built from 12 residues. Germline CDR1 and CDR2: SGHNT and YENEEA. V was clipped by 1 base and J by 5 bases, with 4 bases between them. Supplemented by reference TRBV11-3 and TRBJ2-3, the full variable domain reads EAGVVQSPRYKIIEKKQPVAFWCNPISGHNTLYWYLQNLGQGPELLIRYENEEAVDDSQLPKDRFSAERLKGVDSTLKIQPAELGDSAVYLCASSLGGDTQYFGPGTRLTVL.

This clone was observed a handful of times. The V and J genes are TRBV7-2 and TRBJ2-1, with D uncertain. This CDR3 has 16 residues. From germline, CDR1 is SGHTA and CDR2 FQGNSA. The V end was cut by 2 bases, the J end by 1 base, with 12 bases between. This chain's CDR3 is CASSLSRAGSYNEQFF. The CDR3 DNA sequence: TGTGCCAGCAGCTTATCCCGGGCCGGGTCCTACAATGAGCAGTTCTTC. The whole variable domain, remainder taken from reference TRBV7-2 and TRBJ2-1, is GAGVSQSPSNKVTEKGKDVELRCDPISGHTALYWYRQSLGQGLEFLIYFQGNSAPDKSGLPSDRFSAERTGGSVSTLTIQRTQQEDSAVYLCASSLSRAGSYNEQFFGPGTRLTVL.

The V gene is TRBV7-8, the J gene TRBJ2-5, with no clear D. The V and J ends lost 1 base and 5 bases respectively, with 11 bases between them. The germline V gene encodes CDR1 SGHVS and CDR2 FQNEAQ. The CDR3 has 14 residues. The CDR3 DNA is TGTGCCAGCAGCTTAGTAGGGCTGGGGGAGACCCAGTACTTC. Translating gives CASSLVGLGETQYF.

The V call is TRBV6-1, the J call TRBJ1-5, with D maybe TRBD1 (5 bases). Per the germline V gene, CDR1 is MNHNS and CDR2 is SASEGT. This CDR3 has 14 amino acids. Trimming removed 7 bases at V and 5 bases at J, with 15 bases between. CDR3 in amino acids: CASIGGRTYQPQHF. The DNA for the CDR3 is TGTGCCAGCATTGGGGGACGGACCTATCAGCCCCAGCATTTT.

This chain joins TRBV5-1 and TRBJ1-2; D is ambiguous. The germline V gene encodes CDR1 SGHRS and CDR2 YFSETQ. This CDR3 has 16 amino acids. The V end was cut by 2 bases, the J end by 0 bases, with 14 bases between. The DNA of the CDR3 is TGCGCCAGCAGCTTCAGTCTGGAAGATTCTAACTATGGCTACACCTTC. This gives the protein CASSFSLEDSNYGYTF.

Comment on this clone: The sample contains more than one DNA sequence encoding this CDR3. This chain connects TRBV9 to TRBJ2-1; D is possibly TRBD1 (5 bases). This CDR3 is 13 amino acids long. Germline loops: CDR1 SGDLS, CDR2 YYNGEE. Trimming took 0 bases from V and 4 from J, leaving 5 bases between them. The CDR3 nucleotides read TGTGCCAGCAGCGTAGCAGGGTACAATGAGCAGTTCTTC. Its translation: CASSVAGYNEQFF.

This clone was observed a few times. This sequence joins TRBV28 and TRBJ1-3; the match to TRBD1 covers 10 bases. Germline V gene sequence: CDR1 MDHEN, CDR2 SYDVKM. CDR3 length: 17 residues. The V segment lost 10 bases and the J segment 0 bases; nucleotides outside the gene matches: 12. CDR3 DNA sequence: TGTGCCACCCTCGGGGGACAGGGGAGCCGCTCTGGAAACACCATATATTTT. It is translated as CATLGGQGSRSGNTIYF. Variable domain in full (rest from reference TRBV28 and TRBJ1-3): DVKVTQSSRYLVKRTGEKVFLECVQDMDHENMFWYRQDPGLGLRLIYFSYDVKMKEKGDIPEGYSVSREKKERFSLILESASTNQTSMYLCATLGGQGSRSGNTIYFGEGSWLTVV.

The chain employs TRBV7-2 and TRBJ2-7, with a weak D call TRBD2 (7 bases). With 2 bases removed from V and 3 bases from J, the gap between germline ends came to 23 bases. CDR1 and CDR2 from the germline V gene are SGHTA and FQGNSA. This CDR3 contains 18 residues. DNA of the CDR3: TGTGCCAGCAGCTTACGAGGGCGGTACGAGCGGGGACACTACGAGCAGTACTTC. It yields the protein CASSLRGRYERGHYEQYF.

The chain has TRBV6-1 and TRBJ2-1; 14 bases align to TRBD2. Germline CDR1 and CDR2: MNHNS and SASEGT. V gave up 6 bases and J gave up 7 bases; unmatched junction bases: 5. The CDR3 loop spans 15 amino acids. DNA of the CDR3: TGTGCCAGCAGGCTGTGGACTAGCGGGGGGAATGAGCAGTTCTTC. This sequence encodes CASRLWTSGGNEQFF.

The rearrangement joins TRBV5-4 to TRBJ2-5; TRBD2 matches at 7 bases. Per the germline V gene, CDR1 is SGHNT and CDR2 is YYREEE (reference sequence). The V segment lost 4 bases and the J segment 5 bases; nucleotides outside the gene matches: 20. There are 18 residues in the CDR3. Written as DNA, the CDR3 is TGTGCCAGCAGCCACGCTCCCGGAAACGGGGAGGGGTGGGAGACCCAGTACTTC. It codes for CASSHAPGNGEGWETQYF.

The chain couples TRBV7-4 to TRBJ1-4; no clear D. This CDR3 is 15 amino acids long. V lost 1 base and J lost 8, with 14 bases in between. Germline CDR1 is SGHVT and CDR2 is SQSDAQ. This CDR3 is CASSLEDCPTEKLFF. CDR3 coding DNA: TGTGCCAGCAGCTTAGAAGACTGCCCTACCGAAAAACTGTTTTTT.

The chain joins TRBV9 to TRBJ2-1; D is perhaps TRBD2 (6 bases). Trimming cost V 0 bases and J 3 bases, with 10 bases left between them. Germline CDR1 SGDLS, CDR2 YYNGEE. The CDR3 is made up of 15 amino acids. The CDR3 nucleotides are TGTGCCAGCAGCGTAGCGGGAGTGGTCTACAATGAGCAGTTCTTC. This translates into CASSVAGVVYNEQFF.

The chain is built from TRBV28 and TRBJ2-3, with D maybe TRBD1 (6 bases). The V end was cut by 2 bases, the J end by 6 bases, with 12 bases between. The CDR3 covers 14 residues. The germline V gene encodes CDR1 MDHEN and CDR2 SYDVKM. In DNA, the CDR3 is TGTGCCAGCAGTTTAAGGGGGAATCTGGATACGCAGTATTTT. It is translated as CASSLRGNLDTQYF. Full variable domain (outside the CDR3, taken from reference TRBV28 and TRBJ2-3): DVKVTQSSRYLVKRTGEKVFLECVQDMDHENMFWYRQDPGLGLRLIYFSYDVKMKEKGDIPEGYSVSREKKERFSLILESASTNQTSMYLCASSLRGNLDTQYFGPGTRLTVL.

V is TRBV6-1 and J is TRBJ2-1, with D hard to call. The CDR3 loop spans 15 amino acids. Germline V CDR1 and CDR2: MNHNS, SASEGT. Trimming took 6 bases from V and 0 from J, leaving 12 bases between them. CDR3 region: CASSRYSSSYNEQFF. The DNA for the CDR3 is TGTGCCAGCAGCCGATACAGCTCCTCCTACAATGAGCAGTTCTTC.

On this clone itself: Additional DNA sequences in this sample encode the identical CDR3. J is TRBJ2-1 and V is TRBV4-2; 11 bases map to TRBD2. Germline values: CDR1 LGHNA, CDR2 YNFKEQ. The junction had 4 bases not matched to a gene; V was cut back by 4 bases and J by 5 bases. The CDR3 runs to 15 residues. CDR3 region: CASSPGLADDNEQFF. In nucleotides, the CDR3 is TGTGCCAGCAGCCCGGGACTAGCGGACGACAATGAGCAGTTCTTC.